The rows below give T cell receptor beta chains drawn from one sample of a study of T cells in tuberculosis. TCRdb keeps only in-frame clones here, not all; method: immunoSEQ multiplex PCR. The sample records approximately 20,000 clones, more than 95% being singletons. Material: PBMCs. The receptors here all came from a donor aged 10-30 years with latent tuberculosis or without tuberculosis infection. The CDR3 runs from the conserved cysteine through the conserved F or W. The order of the fields is D gene, J gene, clone size, V gene, CDR3 protein, CDR3 DNA. D genes are given only for firm matches. For some rows the clone size is stated as once, few or many, or as a class when expanded; others skip it.

- | TRBJ1-5 | - | TRBV21-1 | CASSKTGLNLFSNQPQHF | TGTGCCAGCAGCAAGACAGGGTTGAATCTCTTTAGCAATCAGCCCCAGCATTTT
- | TRBJ1-1 | - | TRBV27 | CASRWSTENTEAFF | TGTGCCAGCAGATGGTCGACAGAGAACACTGAAGCTTTCTTT
TRBD1 | TRBJ2-7 | - | TRBV12-5 | CASGPGQGVYEQYF | TGTGCTAGTGGACCGGGACAGGGGGTCTACGAGCAGTACTTC
- | TRBJ2-7 | - | TRBV6-5 | CASSYSSGRVSYEQYF | TGTGCCAGCAGTTACTCCAGCGGACGGGTCTCCTACGAGCAGTACTTC
- | TRBJ1-1 | - | TRBV7-6 | CASSLVGGANTEAFF | TGTGCCAGCAGCTTAGTTGGGGGGGCGAACACTGAAGCTTTCTTT
TRBD2 | TRBJ2-3 | - | TRBV30 | CAWSSLTSGVDTQYF | TGTGCCTGGAGTTCCCTGACTAGCGGGGTAGATACGCAGTATTTT
- | TRBJ2-1 | - | TRBV7-2 | CASSPLMGQQFF | TGTGCCAGCAGTCCCCTTATGGGGCAGCAGTTCTTC
- | TRBJ2-6 | - | TRBV19 | CASSIDRTGFLGANVLTF | TGTGCCAGTAGTATAGACCGCACAGGGTTTCTGGGGGCCAACGTCCTGACTTTC
- | TRBJ1-1 | - | TRBV10-1 | CASSQGQIDTEAFF | TGCGCCAGCAGTCAAGGACAGATTGACACTGAAGCTTTCTTT
TRBD1 | TRBJ1-1 | - | TRBV11-2 | CASSVQGAFSTEAFF | TGTGCCAGCAGCGTACAGGGGGCTTTCAGCACTGAAGCTTTCTTT
TRBD2 | TRBJ2-7 | - | TRBV25-1 | CASSEGTSKPYEQYF | TGTGCCAGCAGTGAGGGGACTAGCAAGCCCTACGAGCAGTACTTC
TRBD2 | TRBJ2-1 | - | TRBV27 | CASSLSASGTYNEQFF | TGTGCCAGCAGTTTATCGGCTAGCGGGACCTACAATGAGCAGTTCTTC
- | TRBJ1-4 | few | TRBV28 | CASSPYTEKLFF | TGTGCCAGCAGCCCGTACACGGAAAAACTGTTTTTT
- | TRBJ1-1 | - | TRBV5-6 | CASSLVDRRNTEAFF | TGTGCCAGCAGCTTGGTAGATCGGAGGAACACTGAAGCTTTCTTT
- | TRBJ1-2 | - | TRBV7-9 | CASKENRGGEEGYTF | TGTGCCAGCAAGGAGAATCGCGGGGGTGAGGAAGGCTACACCTTC
- | TRBJ1-1 | medium-sized | TRBV19 | CASSIVSRTEAFF | TGTGCCAGTAGTATCGTCAGTCGGACAGAAGCTTTCTTT
TRBD1 | TRBJ2-7 | - | TRBV5-1 | CASSPLGGQGLYEQYF | TGCGCCAGCAGCCCCCTTGGGGGACAGGGCCTTTACGAGCAGTACTTC
TRBD1 | TRBJ1-1 | - | TRBV19 | CASAPGTGYTEAFF | TGTGCCAGTGCGCCGGGGACAGGGTATACTGAAGCTTTCTTT
- | TRBJ1-1 | - | TRBV10-2 | CASSEPPGDLRSEAFF | TGCGCCAGCAGTGAGCCTCCGGGGGACTTAAGGTCTGAAGCTTTCTTT
- | TRBJ1-2 | - | TRBV5-6 | CASSFAGNYGYTF | TGTGCCAGCAGCTTCGCGGGTAACTATGGCTACACCTTC
- | TRBJ1-2 | - | TRBV30 | CAWSPGGAQLYTF | TGTGCCTGGAGTCCCGGCGGGGCCCAACTCTACACCTTC
- | TRBJ2-5 | - | TRBV7-9 | CASSLRRAGGETQYF | TGTGCCAGCAGCTTGCGGAGGGCAGGGGGAGAGACCCAGTACTTC
- | TRBJ1-5 | - | TRBV19 | CASREGRTFYSNQPQHF | TGTGCCAGTAGAGAGGGCCGAACGTTCTATAGCAATCAGCCCCAGCATTTT
- | TRBJ2-7 | - | TRBV6-1 | CASRRVVSYEQYF | TGTGCCAGCAGACGGGTGGTCTCCTACGAGCAGTACTTC
- | TRBJ2-7 | - | TRBV4-3 | CASSQGRAYEQYF | TGCGCCAGCAGCCAAGGTCGGGCCTACGAGCAGTACTTC
- | TRBJ2-7 | - | TRBV29-1 | CSVIVTYEQYF | TGCAGCGTGATAGTAACCTACGAGCAGTACTTC
- | TRBJ1-2 | - | TRBV10-3 | CAISVIRGDNYGYTF | TGTGCCATCAGTGTGATCAGGGGTGATAACTATGGCTACACCTTC
- | TRBJ1-3 | - | TRBV27 | CASSLQGSGNTIYF | TGTGCCAGCAGCCTACAGGGATCTGGAAACACCATATATTTT
TRBD1 | TRBJ1-1 | - | TRBV28 | CASRTGVGLTNTEAFF | TGTGCCAGCAGGACAGGGGTTGGGCTCACGAACACTGAAGCTTTCTTT
- | TRBJ2-7 | - | TRBV28 | CATRPPIGVSYEQYF | TGTGCCACCAGACCCCCCATAGGGGTCTCCTACGAGCAGTACTTC
- | TRBJ2-5 | - | TRBV28 | CASGFKETQYF | TGTGCCAGCGGCTTTAAAGAGACCCAGTACTTC
- | TRBJ2-5 | - | TRBV5-1 | CASSLGEMQETQYF | TGCGCCAGCAGCTTGGGGGAGATGCAAGAGACCCAGTACTTC
TRBD1 | TRBJ2-5 | - | TRBV18 | CASFPGQGSQETQYF | TGTGCCAGCTTTCCGGGACAGGGGTCACAAGAGACCCAGTACTTC
- | TRBJ1-1 | - | TRBV28 | CASSLFGRDKMNTEAFF | TGTGCCAGCAGTTTATTCGGTAGGGACAAGATGAACACTGAAGCTTTCTTT
- | TRBJ1-1 | - | TRBV5-1 | CASSRPPSTEAFF | TGCGCCAGCAGCCGCCCCCCGAGCACTGAAGCTTTCTTT
TRBD1 | TRBJ2-2 | - | TRBV9 | CASSIRTGIGTGELFF | TGTGCCAGCAGCATTCGGACAGGAATTGGGACCGGGGAGCTGTTTTTT
- | TRBJ2-5 | - | TRBV7-2 | CASSPYSGDQYF | TGTGCCAGCAGCCCGTACTCCGGGGACCAGTACTTC
- | TRBJ1-2 | few | TRBV11-2 | CASSPWLRRVSTNYGYTF | TGTGCCAGCAGCCCGTGGTTGAGGCGCGTTTCAACTAACTATGGCTACACCTTC
- | TRBJ1-1 | once | TRBV7-9 | CASSLAGLSQLTTEAFF | TGTGCCAGCAGCTTAGCTGGACTAAGCCAACTCACCACTGAAGCTTTCTTT
- | TRBJ2-1 | - | TRBV6-6 | CASSNQERSSYNEQFF | TGTGCCAGCAGTAACCAAGAAAGGAGTTCCTACAATGAGCAGTTCTTC
TRBD2 | TRBJ2-3 | once | TRBV7-6 | CASSAGGDTQYF | TGTGCCAGCAGCGCGGGGGGGGATACGCAGTATTTT
- | TRBJ2-3 | - | TRBV19 | CASSKPVGPGTDTQYF | TGTGCCAGTAGTAAGCCGGTGGGGCCGGGCACAGATACGCAGTATTTT
- | TRBJ1-1 | - | TRBV28 | CASSLVGGNTEAFF | TGTGCCAGCAGTTTAGTAGGGGGGAACACTGAAGCTTTCTTT
- | TRBJ1-2 | - | TRBV7-2 | CASSLMGALYGYTF | TGTGCCAGCAGCTTAATGGGGGCCCTCTATGGCTACACCTTC
TRBD1 | TRBJ2-7 | - | TRBV4-1 | CASSQDRTGPREQYF | TGCGCCAGCAGCCAAGACAGGACAGGGCCCCGAGAGCAGTACTTC